This T cell receptor (beta chain) appears in the sequencing data of a study of blood T cell repertoires in COVID-19. Study overall: The study drew acute and convalescent COVID-19 samples from the United States, Italy and Spain. T cells, B-cell-depleted T cells, or PBMCs supplied cDNA or gDNA.

This CDR3 has 17 residues. V shed 2 bases and J 9 bases; nucleotides not matched to a gene: 13. Per the germline V gene, CDR1 is MNHEY and CDR2 is SMNVEV (reference sequence). As originally analysed: Amplification of reference gene primers provided the estimated nucleated cell counts. Libraries were prepared by immunoSEQ multiplex PCR; TCRdb keeps only in-frame clonotypes and omits some of them. V and J calls and clone size are as listed in that table; D and trimming were resolved from the DNA. The repertoire holds about 200,000 clones, with more than 75% as singletons. The sample holds one count of this clone.

J is TRBJ1-6 and V is TRBV27, with TRBD1 identical over 7 bases. The receptor's source is a woman aged 80 or over with acute or convalescent COVID-19. Sequenced sample: peripheral blood. CDR3 residues: CASSLPTGAGVGSPLHF. The CDR3 nucleotides read TGTGCCAGCAGTTTACCCACAGGGGCTGGAGTAGGTTCACCCCTCCACTTT.